These 5 T cell receptor beta chains were all obtained from the same sample, sequenced in a study of blood T cell repertoires in COVID-19. Generated by immunoSEQ multiplex PCR, the TCRdb table keeps only in-frame clones and is missing some. This repertoire shows 97,000 or so clones, 70% to 90% found once; its top ten account for roughly 4%. The sample comprised peripheral blood. Receptors originate from a man aged 60-69 years with acute or convalescent COVID-19.

This chain uses TRBV20-1 with TRBJ2-3, with 10 bases lining up with TRBD2. J lost 4 bases, V lost 3 bases, and 10 bases had no gene match. The CDR3 runs to 16 residues. Germline values: CDR1 DFQATT, CDR2 SNEGSKA (reference sequence). CDR3 region: CSASGGSGRAPDTQYF. The CDR3 DNA follows: TGCAGTGCTAGTGGGGGGAGCGGGAGGGCCCCAGATACGCAGTATTTT.

The gene calls are TRBV25-1 and TRBJ1-3; maybe TRBD1 (5 bases). Trimming pared 1 base from V and 4 bases from J, leaving 11 bases between. The CDR3 has 15 amino acids. The V gene's germline CDR1 is MGHDK and CDR2 SYGVNS. CDR3 residues: CASSEWGERGNTIYF. CDR3 DNA sequence: TGTGCCAGCAGTGAATGGGGGGAGAGAGGAAACACCATATATTTT.

This clone was detected a few times. The CDR3 coding sequence is TGTGCCAGTAGTTCCAACCCAAGGGGGACAGGGTATTCACCCCTCCACTTT. Amino acids: CASSSNPRGTGYSPLHF. The chain joins TRBV19 to TRBJ1-6; 9 bases line up with TRBD1. V shed 5 bases and J 8 bases; nucleotides not matched to a gene: 13. From germline, CDR1 is LNHDA and CDR2 SQIVND (reference sequence). The CDR3 contains 17 residues.

The rearrangement uses TRBV5-1 and TRBJ1-1, with D possibly TRBD1 on 5 matching bases. V was cut by 3 bases and J by 1 base, with 10 bases left in between. The V gene's germline CDR1 is SGHRS and CDR2 YFSETQ. This CDR3 spans 14 amino acids. CDR3 sequence: CASSSLDRNTEAFF. In DNA form, the CDR3 reads TGCGCCAGCAGCTCCCTCGACAGGAACACTGAAGCTTTCTTT.

The V gene is TRBV10-1, the J gene TRBJ2-7; TRBD1 matches 7 bases. The V gene end was trimmed by 4 bases and the J gene end by 2 bases; junction bases not matched to a gene: 5. CDR3 size: 14 residues. Germline lookup yields CDR1 WNHNN and CDR2 SYGVQD (reference sequence). CDR3 amino acids: CASSVGQGAYEQYF. For the CDR3, the DNA is TGCGCCAGCAGTGTCGGCCAGGGGGCCTACGAGCAGTACTTC.